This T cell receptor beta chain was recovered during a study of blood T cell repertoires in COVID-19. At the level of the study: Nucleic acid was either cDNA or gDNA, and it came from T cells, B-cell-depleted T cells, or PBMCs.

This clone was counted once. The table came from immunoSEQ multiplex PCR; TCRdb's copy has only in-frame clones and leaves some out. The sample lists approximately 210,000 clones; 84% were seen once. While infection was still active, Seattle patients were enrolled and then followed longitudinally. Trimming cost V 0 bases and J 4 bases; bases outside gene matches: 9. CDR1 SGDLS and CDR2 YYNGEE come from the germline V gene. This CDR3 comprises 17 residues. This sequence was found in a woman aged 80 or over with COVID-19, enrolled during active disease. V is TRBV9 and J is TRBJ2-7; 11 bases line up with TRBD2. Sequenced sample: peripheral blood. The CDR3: CASSVASGLAGPYEQYF. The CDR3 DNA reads TGTGCCAGCAGCGTAGCCTCAGGACTAGCGGGCCCTTACGAGCAGTACTTC.